The 21 T cell receptor beta chains in this list originate from one sample, sequenced in a study of blood T cell repertoires in COVID-19 (dated by TCRdb to the early 2020s). The library was built by means of the immunoSEQ multiplex PCR assay. TCRdb holds this immuneACCESS table with in-frame rearrangements only. Some clones are missing; in checked studies, unresolved V genes explain under half, and the rest has no known cause. The sample data list roughly 170,000 clones, and about 83% of these were observed just once. Less than 4.5% of the sample goes to the ten largest clones. Material: PBMCs or T cells enriched from blood (not recorded which). These receptors all come from a woman aged 50 to 60 in a cohort exposed to, infected with or recovered from COVID-19 (not recorded which).

The V call is TRBV14, the J call TRBJ2-5; D perhaps matches TRBD1 (6 bases). V was shortened by 4 bases and J by 7 bases, with 16 bases between the two germline ends. Germline V gene data show CDR1 as SGHDN and CDR2 as FVKESK. The length of the CDR3 is 14 residues. CDR3 nucleotide sequence: TGTGCCAGCAGCCGACAACAGGGACATGGGACCCAGTACTTC. This encodes CASSRQQGHGTQYF.

V usage is TRBV3-1 (or the pseudogene TRBV3-2) and J usage is TRBJ2-1; D unresolved. V lost 4 bases to trimming and J lost 9 bases, with 13 bases between them. Germline V gene data show CDR1 as LGHDT and CDR2 as YNNKEL (reference sequence). This CDR3 is built from 13 residues. The CDR3 sequence: CASSLLENGEQFF. CDR3 nucleotides: TGTGCCAGCAGCCTCCTCGAGAACGGTGAGCAGTTCTTC.

The CDR3 DNA sequence: TGTGCCAGCAGCCCTGGACTAGCGACGGAGACCCAGTACTTC. Translating gives CASSPGLATETQYF. The V call is TRBV7-9, the J call TRBJ2-5; 9 positions match TRBD2. The CDR3 is 14 residues long. Germline V lookup: CDR1 SEHNR, CDR2 FQNEAQ (reference sequence). The J segment lost 5 bases and the V segment lost 5 bases, leaving 6 bases of the junction unmatched.

The V call is TRBV5-5, the J call TRBJ2-7, with a tentative D call TRBD2 (5 bases). The germline V and J ends were trimmed by 1 base and 12 bases, with 14 bases remaining between them. This CDR3 is built from 12 residues. From germline, CDR1 is SGHKS and CDR2 YYEKEE (reference sequence). As DNA, the CDR3 is TGTGCCAGCAGCTTGCCCGGGATTGGGCTGTACTTC. Translation: CASSLPGIGLYF.

The CDR3 protein is CASRPGQGLSYEQYF. In DNA form, the CDR3 reads TGTGCCAGTAGGCCGGGACAGGGGCTCTCCTACGAGCAGTACTTC. The chain links TRBV19 to TRBJ2-7, with TRBD1 matching 10 bases. This CDR3 spans 15 amino acids. Germline CDR1 and CDR2: LNHDA and SQIVND (reference sequence). Trimming removed 6 bases from V and 0 bases from J; junction bases left unmatched: 5.

The chain uses TRBV7-6 and TRBJ2-2, with D unresolved. Trimming shortened V by 1 base and J by 4 bases, and 7 bases separated the two germline ends. The CDR3 consists of 14 residues. Germline V gene sequence: CDR1 SGHVS, CDR2 FNYEAQ. The CDR3 bases are TGTGCCAGCAGCTTAGGGTACATCACCGGGGAGCTGTTTTTT. As protein: CASSLGYITGELFF.

V usage is TRBV6-2 or TRBV6-3 and J usage is TRBJ1-6; TRBD1 is a possible D gene (6 bases). The CDR3 extends over 15 amino acids. The germline CDR1 and CDR2 sequences are MNHEY and SVGEGT. Between the trimmed V and J ends, which lost 1 base and 7 bases, there was a span of 11 bases. CDR3 in amino acids: CASSYLWTANSPLHF. CDR3 coding DNA: TGTGCCAGCAGTTACTTGTGGACAGCCAATTCACCCCTCCACTTT.

The genes are TRBV5-8 and TRBJ2-7; tentative D call: TRBD1 (6 bases). V was clipped by 0 bases and J by 6 bases, with 10 bases between them. The CDR3 covers 13 residues. Germline CDR1 is SGHTS and CDR2 is YDEGEE. This CDR3 reads CASSLDRVLEQYF. CDR3 coding DNA: TGTGCCAGCAGCTTGGACAGGGTGCTCGAGCAGTACTTC.

The chain carries TRBV7-2 and TRBJ1-2, with 9 bases lining up with TRBD1. CDR1 is SGHTA and CDR2 is FQGNSA in the germline V gene. V lost 1 base and J lost 8; bases outside the gene matches: 5. The CDR3 contains 14 residues. CDR3 amino acids: CASSLGGTGNGYTF. CDR3 DNA: TGTGCCAGCAGCTTAGGGGGGACAGGGAACGGCTACACCTTC.

The chain uses TRBV9 and TRBJ2-3, with 9 bases matching TRBD2. The CDR3 length is 17 residues. With 0 bases clipped from V and 4 bases from J, the junction kept 9 bases outside the gene matches. Germline V gene sequence: CDR1 SGDLS, CDR2 YYNGEE. The DNA of the CDR3 is TGTGCCAGCAGCGTAGCCTCTAGCGGGGTGGGGTCAGATACGCAGTATTTT. This encodes CASSVASSGVGSDTQYF.

The V and J genes are TRBV18 and TRBJ2-1; 8 bases match TRBD2. The length of the CDR3 is 16 residues. CDR1 is KGHSH and CDR2 is LQKENI in the germline V gene. The trim removed 3 bases at V and 4 bases at J, leaving 8 bases unmatched. The chain's CDR3 is CASSPSSGSRYNEQFF. DNA for the CDR3: TGTGCCAGCTCACCCTCTAGCGGGTCCCGGTACAATGAGCAGTTCTTC.

The chain uses TRBV9 and TRBJ1-1; D uncertain. There are 13 residues in the CDR3. Deletions cut 7 bases from V and 0 bases from J, with 10 bases between. Germline V gives CDR1 SGDLS, CDR2 YYNGEE. CDR3 sequence reads: CASATQMNTEAFF. The CDR3 bases are TGTGCCAGCGCAACGCAGATGAACACTGAAGCTTTCTTT.

The chain joins TRBV15 to TRBJ1-2, with 8 bases aligning to TRBD1. Per the germline V gene, CDR1 is LNHNV and CDR2 is YYDKDF (reference sequence). This CDR3 contains 16 residues. V dropped 0 bases and J dropped 3; count of bases not matched to a gene: 6. CDR3 sequence reads: CATSRDSQGAYYGYTF. The CDR3, as DNA: TGTGCCACCAGCAGAGATTCGCAGGGGGCGTACTATGGCTACACCTTC.

This clone was detected only a few times. The chain employs TRBV7-2 and TRBJ2-2, with D possibly being TRBD2 (5 bases). The V end was cut by 0 bases, the J end by 4 bases, with 18 bases between. Germline V gene sequence: CDR1 SGHTA, CDR2 FQGNSA. The CDR3 consists of 18 residues. The CDR3, as DNA: TGTGCCAGCAGCTTAGCCTCCCGACTACCTTCAGGCACCGGGGAGCTGTTTTTT. Its translation: CASSLASRLPSGTGELFF.

This sequence joins TRBV2 and TRBJ2-2; the match to TRBD1 covers 10 bases. Germline V gene data show CDR1 as SNHLY and CDR2 as FYNNEI. This CDR3 contains 15 residues. With V trimmed by 8 bases and J by 4 bases, 7 bases remained unmatched. CDR3 amino acids: CASGETGGITGELFF. The CDR3 nucleotides read TGTGCCAGCGGGGAGACAGGGGGCATCACCGGGGAGCTGTTTTTT.

This clone was found a few times. This sample includes further DNA sequences coding for the same CDR3. The V gene is TRBV28, the J gene TRBJ2-7, with 8 bases matching TRBD1. CDR3 length: 14 residues. Germline V gene data show CDR1 as MDHEN and CDR2 as SYDVKM. The V and J ends lost 3 bases and 7 bases, in that order; junction bases with no gene match: 8. CDR3 sequence (DNA): TGTGCCAGCAGTTTCCCGCGACAGGGGAGAGAGCAGTACTTC. The encoded protein is CASSFPRQGREQYF.

V is TRBV6-5 and J is TRBJ2-3; 7 nucleotides align to TRBD2. Germline CDR1 is MNHEY and CDR2 is SVGAGI. CDR3 length: 14 amino acids. V shed 4 bases, J shed 5 bases, and the junction held 6 bases outside the gene matches. The CDR3 region is CASSSPPGGDTQYF. The CDR3 DNA is TGTGCCAGCAGTTCCCCCCCGGGGGGAGATACGCAGTATTTT.

The chain recombines TRBV5-1 with TRBJ2-3; TRBD1 agrees at 10 bases. V was clipped by 6 bases and J by 4 bases; unmatched bases: 8. CDR3 size: 15 residues. The germline V gene encodes CDR1 SGHRS and CDR2 YFSETQ. DNA for the CDR3: TGCGCCAGCAACTTTAGACAGGGGGCATCAGATACGCAGTATTTT. Translation gives CASNFRQGASDTQYF.

The J gene is TRBJ2-7, the V gene TRBV6-2 or TRBV6-3; 7 positions agree with TRBD1. The CDR3 consists of 16 residues. V lost 0 bases, J lost 0 bases, and 5 bases stayed unmatched. Germline V lookup: CDR1 MNHEY, CDR2 SVGEGT. CDR3 in amino acids: CASSYSQDRSSYEQYF. Here the CDR3 DNA reads TGTGCCAGCAGTTACTCTCAGGACAGGAGCTCCTACGAGCAGTACTTC.

The V call is TRBV29-1, the J call TRBJ1-2; D ambiguous. The CDR3 sequence is 11 residues long. The ends were cut back, 1 base at V and 8 bases at J, with 8 bases in the middle. The germline V gene encodes CDR1 SQVTM and CDR2 ANQGSEA. The CDR3 spells CSVEGGSGYTF. The DNA of the CDR3 is TGCAGCGTTGAAGGCGGCAGCGGCTACACCTTC.

CDR3 sequence reads: CASSLDDYSNQPQHF. The CDR3 nucleotides are TGTGCCAGTAGTTTGGACGACTATAGCAATCAGCCCCAGCATTTT. V gene TRBV19 combines with J gene TRBJ1-5; the D is unclear. V shed 5 bases and J shed 0 bases, with 11 bases lying between them. Germline V gene data show CDR1 as LNHDA and CDR2 as SQIVND (reference sequence). CDR3 size: 15 residues.